The 28 T cell receptor beta chains listed next were all sequenced from one sample in a study of Ad26.COV2.S vaccination and SARS-CoV-2 variants. Treatment in this sample: 15 to 20 received Ad26.COV2.S at low or high dose, single or two shots; a few received placebo; per-sample allocation not given. The samples were gathered on day 63 after the first injection of vaccine or placebo. TCRdb's table, derived via immunoSEQ multiplex PCR, lists solely in-frame clones and lacks some. The profile shows approximately 480,000 clones, 87% of them singletons. Sequenced here: peripheral blood, sampled in a trial of Ad26.COV2.S vaccine versus placebo. The receptors shown here come from a person aged 18-65 years who received the Ad26.COV2.S COVID-19 vaccine or a placebo.

This chain uses TRBV7-8 with TRBJ2-7; TRBD1 or TRBD2 may be the D gene (5 bases each). The V gene lost 2 bases and the J gene lost 1 base, with 15 bases spanning the gap. The V gene's germline CDR1 is SGHVS and CDR2 FQNEAQ. The CDR3 runs 16 residues. The CDR3: CASSLYVRDPSYEQYF. The CDR3 DNA reads as TGTGCCAGCAGCTTATATGTCCGGGACCCTTCCTACGAGCAGTACTTC.

The rearrangement joins TRBV11-2 to TRBJ2-1; tentative D call: TRBD2 (5 bases). V lost 4 bases to trimming and J lost 5 bases, with 15 bases between them. Germline V gene lookup returns CDR1 SGHAT and CDR2 FQNNGV. This CDR3 is built from 15 residues. CDR3 residues: CASSSLRGINNEQFF. The CDR3 DNA follows: TGTGCCAGCAGCTCTCTACGAGGGATTAACAATGAGCAGTTCTTC.

This CDR3 reads CASGRGRYEQYF. As DNA, the CDR3 is TGTGCCAGCGGCAGGGGACGCTACGAGCAGTACTTC. This chain joins TRBV9 and TRBJ2-7; D perhaps matches TRBD1 (6 bases). The CDR3 consists of 12 residues. V dropped 7 bases and J dropped 3 bases, with 11 bases sitting between them. Germline loops: CDR1 SGDLS, CDR2 YYNGEE.

The CDR3 bases are TGTGCCAGCAGTTACTTCCTGAGCAATCAGCCCCAGCATTTT. It is translated as CASSYFLSNQPQHF. The chain uses TRBV6-2 or TRBV6-3 and TRBJ1-5; the D is unclear. The germline V and J ends were trimmed by 1 base and 1 base, with 5 bases remaining between them. The germline V gene encodes CDR1 MNHEY and CDR2 SVGEGT. The CDR3 has 14 amino acids.

CDR3 sequence: CASSGDGINSPLHF. In DNA, the CDR3 is TGTGCCAGTAGTGGGGACGGTATAAATTCACCCCTCCACTTT. This sequence joins TRBV19 and TRBJ1-6; a possible D gene is TRBD1 (5 bases). Trimming removed 5 bases from V and 7 bases from J, with 12 bases in between. In germline, CDR1 is LNHDA, CDR2 SQIVND (reference sequence). The CDR3 runs to 14 residues.

This clone was found a few times. The same CDR3 is also encoded by other DNA sequences in this sample. The chain employs TRBV7-2 and TRBJ1-5; D gene ambiguous. CDR1 is SGHTA and CDR2 is FQGNSA in the germline V gene. The CDR3 is 13 amino acids. V lost 0 bases, J lost 6 bases, and 6 bases lay in between. The CDR3 protein is CASSLARGQPQHF. In nucleotides, the CDR3 is TGTGCCAGCAGCTTAGCTCGCGGTCAGCCCCAGCATTTT.

V and J are TRBV28 and TRBJ1-5; no reliable D call. The CDR3 length is 12 residues. The V gene lost 8 bases and the J gene lost 2 bases, with 7 bases spanning the gap. Germline values: CDR1 MDHEN, CDR2 SYDVKM. For the CDR3, the DNA is TGTGCCAGCGCGGTAGGCAATCAGCCCCAGCATTTT. It yields the protein CASAVGNQPQHF.

This clone was counted a single time. The chain recombines TRBV27 with TRBJ1-1; D is possibly TRBD1 (6 bases). The germline V gene has CDR1 MNHEY and CDR2 SMNVEV (reference sequence). The germline V and J ends were trimmed by 2 bases and 4 bases, with 11 bases remaining between them. The length of the CDR3 is 14 residues. The CDR3 sequence is CASSLPGASTEAFF. CDR3 DNA: TGTGCCAGCAGTTTACCGGGGGCTAGCACTGAAGCTTTCTTT.

This chain joins TRBV4-1 and TRBJ2-7, with a tentative D call TRBD1 (6 bases). This CDR3 has 15 residues. Trimming pared 1 base from V and 1 base from J, leaving 11 bases between. CDR1 is MGHRA, CDR2 YSYEKL, per germline. The CDR3 sequence is CASSQGGRGSYEQYF. Here the CDR3 DNA reads TGCGCCAGCAGCCAAGGTGGCAGGGGTTCCTACGAGCAGTACTTC.

J is TRBJ2-5 and V is TRBV5-1; D not certain. This CDR3 has 15 amino acids. Germline CDR1 is SGHRS and CDR2 is YFSETQ. V lost 0 bases to trimming and J lost 2 bases, with 11 bases between them. The DNA of the CDR3 is TGCGCCAGCAGCTTGGGACCTCGAGAGCAAGAGACCCAGTACTTC. Translation: CASSLGPREQETQYF.

This clone was detected once. The chain has TRBV5-1 and TRBJ2-7; 7 bases fit TRBD1. The V gene's germline CDR1 is SGHRS and CDR2 YFSETQ. The CDR3 is made up of 13 amino acids. Germline trimming cut 3 bases from V and 5 bases from J; bases unmatched to any gene: 5. The CDR3 DNA sequence: TGCGCCAGCAGCTCCGGAGGACAGGACGAGCAGTACTTC. This gives the protein CASSSGGQDEQYF.

This chain uses TRBV28 with TRBJ1-4; the D gene is possibly TRBD1 (6 bases). This CDR3 comprises 15 residues. Trimming shortened V by 1 base and J by 7 bases, and 13 bases separated the two germline ends. Per germline, CDR1 MDHEN and CDR2 SYDVKM. Written as DNA, the CDR3 is TGTGCCAGCAGTTTATTGCAGGGGTTGAGTGAAAAACTGTTTTTT. Translation gives CASSLLQGLSEKLFF.

This rearrangement joins TRBV5-1 to TRBJ2-7; D gene unclear. Germline values: CDR1 SGHRS, CDR2 YFSETQ. Trimming took 3 bases from V and 7 from J, leaving 11 bases between them. This CDR3 comprises 12 residues. CDR3 amino acids: CASSWTAGEQYF. The CDR3, as DNA: TGCGCCAGCAGCTGGACGGCAGGAGAGCAGTACTTC.

V and J are TRBV7-2 and TRBJ2-3; D unclear. Germline loops: CDR1 SGHTA, CDR2 FQGNSA. This CDR3 has 16 residues. The V end was cut by 3 bases, the J end by 0 bases, with 13 bases between. The CDR3 sequence: CASSFSPRPSTDTQYF. The CDR3 coding sequence is TGTGCCAGCAGCTTTTCCCCTCGCCCTAGCACAGATACGCAGTATTTT.

The V and J genes are TRBV5-1 and TRBJ2-1, with D possibly being TRBD2 (5 bases). The V end was cut by 6 bases, the J end by 8 bases, with 24 bases between. The CDR3 spans 16 residues. The germline CDR1 and CDR2 sequences are SGHRS and YFSETQ. The CDR3 sequence is CASTTFSLRGFDEQFF. CDR3 bases: TGCGCCAGCACCACATTTTCGTTACGCGGGTTCGATGAGCAGTTCTTC. Drawing the rest from reference TRBV5-1 and TRBJ2-1, the complete variable domain is KAGVTQTPRYLIKTRGQQVTLSCSPISGHRSVSWYQQTPGQGLQFLFEYFSETQRNKGNFPGRFSGRQFSNSRSEMNVSTLELGDSALYLCASTTFSLRGFDEQFFGPGTRLTVL.

The chain is built from TRBV19 and TRBJ2-3, with a tentative D call TRBD1 (5 bases). The CDR3 covers 18 residues. Germline values: CDR1 LNHDA, CDR2 SQIVND (reference sequence). The germline V and J ends were trimmed by 5 bases and 1 base, with 22 bases remaining between them. CDR3 residues: CASSSQRQLPTRTDTQYF. In nucleotides, the CDR3 is TGTGCCAGTAGTTCCCAACGACAGCTACCCACCCGCACAGATACGCAGTATTTT.

This chain joins TRBV29-1 and TRBJ1-2; TRBD1 aligns across 7 bases. V gave up 6 bases and J gave up 4 bases; unmatched junction bases: 8. The CDR3 contains 13 residues. CDR1 and CDR2 from the germline V gene are SQVTM and ANQGSEA. In DNA form, the CDR3 reads TGCAGCGTCCCTAGGACAGGCGGCTATGGCTACACCTTC. It specifies CSVPRTGGYGYTF.

This sequence joins TRBV19 and TRBJ2-7; weak D call: TRBD1 (6 bases). The CDR3 covers 15 residues. Trimming took off 7 bases at V and 0 bases at J, with 16 bases between the two ends. Germline V gene lookup returns CDR1 LNHDA and CDR2 SQIVND (reference sequence). CDR3 DNA sequence: TGTGCCAGTAAAGGGCGGCAGGGGCCCTCCTACGAGCAGTACTTC. It specifies CASKGRQGPSYEQYF.

The rearrangement joins TRBV10-3 to TRBJ2-1, with 9 bases identical to TRBD2. The trim removed 7 bases at V and 6 bases at J, leaving 7 bases unmatched. The CDR3 has 14 amino acids. Germline V gives CDR1 ENHRY, CDR2 SYGVKD. CDR3 bases: TGTGCCATCAATACCGGGACTAGCCCCAATGAGCAGTTCTTC. Translating gives CAINTGTSPNEQFF.

The V gene is TRBV15, the J gene TRBJ2-7; 12 nucleotides align to TRBD1. Germline CDR1 reads LNHNV; CDR2 reads YYDKDF (reference sequence). This CDR3 has 15 amino acids. Trimming removed 1 base from V and 5 bases from J; junction bases left unmatched: 3. This CDR3 is CATSRGGTGGHEQYF. The CDR3 bases are TGTGCCACCAGCAGAGGAGGGACAGGGGGCCACGAGCAGTACTTC.

V usage is TRBV5-1 and J usage is TRBJ1-5; no reliable D call. V was shortened by 4 bases and J by 7 bases, with 12 bases between the two germline ends. Looked up from germline, CDR1 is SGHRS and CDR2 is YFSETQ. This CDR3 is built from 13 residues. The DNA for the CDR3 is TGCGCCAGCAGCCCCCTGGTGGGGCAGCCCCAGCATTTT. This sequence encodes CASSPLVGQPQHF.

The V and J genes are TRBV27 and TRBJ1-6; 7 nucleotides agree with TRBD1. The CDR3 has 14 residues. V trimming: 6 bases; J trimming: 9 bases; junction bases outside the gene matches: 8. Germline-derived CDR1 and CDR2 are MNHEY and SMNVEV (reference sequence). The CDR3 region is CASRGAGQPSPLHF. The CDR3 DNA sequence: TGTGCCAGCAGAGGAGCGGGACAGCCTTCACCCCTCCACTTT.

This sequence joins TRBV5-4 and TRBJ2-3; TRBD2 matches at 7 bases. V dropped 2 bases and J dropped 5; count of bases not matched to a gene: 5. The germline V gene encodes CDR1 SGHNT and CDR2 YYREEE (reference sequence). The CDR3 is 14 amino acids. CDR3 sequence reads: CASSLMGGLDTQYF. The CDR3 bases are TGTGCCAGCAGCTTAATGGGGGGGTTAGATACGCAGTATTTT.

The V gene is TRBV6-5, the J gene TRBJ1-1; weak D call: TRBD1 (6 bases). V lost 7 bases and J lost 4, with 16 bases in between. In germline, CDR1 is MNHEY, CDR2 SVGAGI. The CDR3 sequence is 14 residues long. CDR3 sequence reads: CASNQGRWSTEAFF. CDR3 DNA: TGTGCCAGCAATCAGGGGCGGTGGAGCACTGAAGCTTTCTTT.

V gene TRBV18 combines with J gene TRBJ1-3; the D is unclear. V lost 3 bases and J lost 0, with 9 bases in between. Germline CDR1 reads KGHSH; CDR2 reads LQKENI. The CDR3 loop spans 15 amino acids. CDR3: CASSPRRNSGNTIYF. CDR3 in DNA: TGTGCCAGCTCACCCCGACGGAACTCTGGAAACACCATATATTTT.

The rearrangement uses TRBV29-1 and TRBJ1-1, with D possibly being TRBD1 (5 bases). The V and J ends lost 6 bases and 1 base respectively, with 18 bases between them. CDR3 length: 15 residues. Germline V gives CDR1 SQVTM, CDR2 ANQGSEA. DNA for the CDR3: TGCAGCGTGGCGGAGGGAACAGGACCGAACACTGAAGCTTTCTTT. Translating gives CSVAEGTGPNTEAFF.

This sequence joins TRBV5-4 and TRBJ2-2, with 10 bases that match TRBD2. CDR1 is SGHNT, CDR2 YYREEE, per germline (reference sequence). The ends lost 0 bases at V and 7 bases at J; junction bases unmatched: 9. This CDR3 has 17 amino acids. CDR3 DNA sequence: TGTGCCAGCAGCTTGGCCGCAGCGGGAGGGCGTGACGGGGAGCTGTTTTTT. It is translated as CASSLAAAGGRDGELFF.

At least ten counts were recorded for this clone. The V gene is TRBV11-2, the J gene TRBJ2-7; tentatively, D is TRBD1 (6 bases). Trimming shortened V by 2 bases and J by 2 bases, and 13 bases separated the two germline ends. The CDR3 consists of 15 residues. Germline-derived CDR1 and CDR2 are SGHAT and FQNNGV. The CDR3 DNA reads TGTGCCAGCAGCTTACTGGGGACACCCACCTACGAGCAGTACTTC. Its protein product is CASSLLGTPTYEQYF. The full variable domain, completed using reference TRBV11-2 and TRBJ2-7, is EAGVAQSPRYKIIEKRQSVAFWCNPISGHATLYWYQQILGQGPKLLIQFQNNGVVDDSQLPKDRFSAERLKGVDSTLKIQPAKLEDSAVYLCASSLLGTPTYEQYFGPGTRLTVT.